This T cell receptor beta chain was observed in a study of spatial heterogeneity in lung cancer. Findings of the study overall: Resection blood, more than follow-up blood, showed ubiquitous expanded tumor TCRs.

TCRdb used MiXCR to reprocess the 5' RACE reads, holding one entry per CDR3 protein. The table has approximately 40,000 distinct CDR3 sequences, 7.5% to 8% seen once. This clonotype was detected a few times. No antigen is known for it. Time point described: sample taken at primary tumor resection. Just over 70 TRACERx patients with early, untreated non-small cell lung cancer donated samples. Germline V gene sequence: CDR1 SQVTM, CDR2 ANQGSEA. V lost 1 base and J 5 bases, leaving 11 bases between the germline ends. This CDR3 region has 13 residues. The V gene is TRBV29-1, the J gene TRBJ2-5; no reliable D call. The sample consisted of PBMCs, taken at surgery. This receptor was identified in a male donor with early-stage non-small cell lung cancer. CDR3 sequence: CSVEVGLRETQYF. CDR3 DNA: TGCAGCGTTGAAGTGGGGTTGCGGGAGACCCAGTACTTC.